Listed here is a single TCR beta chain. Its specific antigen is unknown. Base quality data are lacking; no much larger clone is found one base away. Using the deep immunoSEQ assay, TCR CDR3 regions were amplified from genomic DNA by multiplex PCR. Extracted genomic DNA from each cell subset was spread evenly across all wells of several immunoSEQ 96-well plates, with each plate serving as a replicate. For sorted subsets, each replicate PCR was loaded with 200 ng genomic DNA, equivalent to 32,000 or so T cell genomes. Purified libraries were measured with a Qubit 3.0 fluorometer, size-checked on a Bioanalyzer 2100, and measured again with the KAPA Library Quantification kit. Every immunoSEQ 96-well plate was sequenced on a dedicated single-read 150-cycle Illumina NextSeq 550 flow cell. In the paper's pipeline: Because only junctional sequences without quality scores were contained in the immunoSEQ output, filtering matching that applied to full-length reads could not be performed. To assign V/J genes and CDR3, sequences were annotated against IMGT germline references using PyIR, a Python wrapper for IgBLAST v1.9. Reads were removed for weak V/J assignments (E-value above 1e-6), missing CDR3, stop codons, out-of-frame junctions, or ambiguous translated residues. V3J clonotypes were defined as sequences sharing the same inferred V gene, J gene, and CDR3 amino acid sequence. Percentage overlap between repertoires was computed as shared unique clonotypes divided by the size of the smaller repertoire. Repertoire richness was assessed with RTK rarefaction, the Chao1 estimator, and Recon v2.1 estimates of unobserved clonotypes. OLGA was used to compute generation probabilities for all TCRbeta clonotypes that the gDNA method yielded from a handful of donors. TCRdb carries this immuneACCESS record with in-frame sequences only. Its versions omit some clonotypes, under half of them owing to an unresolved V gene in the studies checked, with the rest unexplained. The V and J calls and clone size were taken over from that table, and D and trimming were inferred from the DNA. Across this sample there are roughly 890,000 clones, with roughly 92% seen only once. The leading ten clones occupy 24% of the sample.

The sample comes from a study of shared clonotypes between healthy human individuals (dated by TCRdb to the early 2020s). Describing the broader study: The cohort included three men and a couple of women between 18 and 49 years of age. For each donor, CD4 naive and CD4 memory were each run on three plates, CD8 naive on two plates, and CD8 memory on one plate. Leukapheresis yielded between about 0.94 and 10 billion PBMCs per donor. To estimate repertoire size and how much clonotype sharing occurs between individuals, the study deeply sequenced the blood TCR repertoires of roughly 5 healthy adults. Different laboratories and diverse techniques were used to prepare libraries and sequence TCR repertoires, to increase sequencing depth and limit assay-specific biases. General findings and caveats noted by the study authors: Rarefaction of sorted-subset datasets indicated incomplete sequencing despite the large sequencing depth. Compared with non-shared clonotypes, clonotypes shared by all four sorted-subset donors had higher generation probabilities. The genetic and exposure-history diversity represented was limited by the small number of donors. Based on pairwise subsampling, the degree of clonotype sharing among donors was expected to be affected by sequencing depth. Sampling was limited to blood, and TCR repertoires in tissue likely differ from TCR repertoires in blood. Estimated clonotype richness was generally larger for naive than for memory subsets. When several donors were compared, the shared fraction of clonotypes was 5% to 6.5% for naive CD4, approximately 3.3% for naive CD8, 2.3% for memory CD4, and around 0.37% for memory CD8.

CD8 naive samples were obtained by positive selection for CCR7 among CD45RO-negative cells, yielding a CD45RA+CCR7+ population from which TemRA cells were excluded. The donors were healthy, HIV-negative adults with no recently reported acute infections or vaccinations. Every donor was a Caucasian adult residing in Nashville, Tennessee, USA. Blood was obtained by leukapheresis, after which PBMCs were separated by Ficoll-Histopaque density gradient centrifugation and cryopreserved in liquid nitrogen vapor phase. Purity and quantity of every magnetically sorted T cell population were checked by analytical flow cytometry. From each sorted fraction, genomic DNA was isolated and quantified by UV absorbance on a Nanodrop 2000c. Germline trimming amounts to 6 bases on V and 2 bases on J, with 12 as the count of junction bases outside the gene matches. CDR3 length: 17 amino acids, cysteine to phenylalanine. Of the read, only the CDR3 DNA is kept; its 51 bases are in frame from base 1. Looking up the germline V gene yields CDR1 WSHSY and CDR2 SAAADI.

The source is a man aged 25 to 45 in good health. Sequencing was carried out using naive CD8+ T cells sorted from blood. The cell subset or site label on this specimen signifies: CD45RA+CCR7+. This chain is built from TRBV10-2 and TRBJ1-2, with 10 central nucleotides matching TRBD1. In nucleotides, the sequence is TGCGCCAGCAGGACCGGGACAGGGGTTCTTAAGAACTATGGCTACACCTTC. This is translated as CASRTGTGVLKNYGYTF.